Presented here are 31 T cell receptor beta chains from one specimen sequenced in a study of blood T cell repertoires in COVID-19. Generated by immunoSEQ multiplex PCR, the TCRdb table keeps only in-frame clones and is missing some. The repertoire holds 150,000 or so clones, with roughly 83% as singletons. The source material was peripheral blood. The source is a woman aged 55-75 years with acute or convalescent COVID-19.

V is TRBV10-1 and J is TRBJ1-6, with 9 positions matching TRBD1. J lost 6 bases, V lost 6 bases, and 3 bases had no gene match. The CDR3 sequence is 14 residues long. The germline gives CDR1 WNHNN, CDR2 SYGVQD (reference sequence). As DNA, the CDR3 is TGCGCCAGCAGCCGGGACAGGGCTAATTCACCCCTCCACTTT. Its translation: CASSRDRANSPLHF.

The CDR3 reads CASSFTNPSTDTQYF. As DNA, the CDR3 is TGCGCCAGCAGCTTTACTAATCCAAGCACAGATACGCAGTATTTT. The J gene is TRBJ2-3, the V gene TRBV5-1; D unresolved. Germline lookup yields CDR1 SGHRS and CDR2 YFSETQ. The V and J ends lost 2 bases and 0 bases respectively, with 10 bases between them. This CDR3 has 15 amino acids.

The rearrangement links TRBV27 to TRBJ2-5; TRBD1 aligns across 7 bases. V was clipped by 6 bases and J by 7 bases; unmatched bases: 8. The CDR3 covers 13 residues. Germline V gene sequence: CDR1 MNHEY, CDR2 SMNVEV (reference sequence). CDR3 sequence (DNA): TGTGCCAGCAGCAAAGGACAGGACGGGACCCAGTACTTC. Translated, it gives CASSKGQDGTQYF.

V is TRBV24-1 and J is TRBJ1-2; a weak D match, TRBD1 (5 bases). The CDR3 is 14 residues long. Between the trimmed V and J ends, which lost 0 bases and 3 bases, there was a span of 7 bases. CDR1 and CDR2 (germline): KGHDR, SFDVKD. The CDR3 reads CATSDLNRYYGYTF. CDR3 sequence (DNA): TGTGCCACCAGTGATTTGAACAGGTACTATGGCTACACCTTC.

Comment on this clone: With a much larger clone just one base away, this may be a read error. The chain links TRBV6-1 to TRBJ1-1; possible D gene TRBD1, 5 bases. This CDR3 is built from 13 residues. Deletions cut 3 bases from V and 2 bases from J, with 7 bases between. Germline assignment: CDR1 MNHNS and CDR2 SASEGT. CDR3 amino acids: CASSDRANTEAFF. DNA of the CDR3: TGTGCCAGCAGTGACAGGGCAAACACTGAAGCTTTCTTT.

J is TRBJ1-1 and V is TRBV19; D call uncertain. V lost 3 bases and J 0 bases, leaving 5 bases between the germline ends. CDR3 length equals 13 residues. Germline V CDR1 and CDR2: LNHDA, SQIVND (reference sequence). CDR3 amino acids: CASSMVVNTEAFF. In DNA form, the CDR3 reads TGTGCCAGTAGTATGGTAGTGAACACTGAAGCTTTCTTT.

This chain's CDR3 is CASSVGAGRTGELFF. The CDR3 DNA reads as TGTGCCAGCAGCGTAGGGGCAGGGAGGACCGGGGAGCTGTTTTTT. The V call is TRBV9, the J call TRBJ2-2; maybe TRBD2 (6 bases). Trimming took off 0 bases at V and 5 bases at J, with 11 bases between the two ends. The CDR3 length is 15 residues. Germline loops: CDR1 SGDLS, CDR2 YYNGEE.

The V call is TRBV9, the J call TRBJ1-4, with D possibly matching TRBD1 (6 bases). V gave up 4 bases and J gave up 2 bases, with 12 bases separating them. CDR3 size: 15 residues. Germline loops: CDR1 SGDLS, CDR2 YYNGEE. The CDR3 sequence is CASSTATGTNEKLFF. CDR3 coding DNA: TGTGCCAGCAGCACCGCTACAGGGACTAATGAAAAACTGTTTTTT.

This rearrangement joins TRBV5-1 to TRBJ2-1; 9 bases fit TRBD2. The CDR3 has 16 amino acids. J lost 8 bases, V lost 4 bases, and 13 bases had no gene match. Germline V gene data show CDR1 as SGHRS and CDR2 as YFSETQ. The CDR3 sequence: CASSPIGSGGPHEQFF. CDR3 nucleotide sequence: TGCGCCAGCAGCCCGATAGGTAGCGGGGGCCCCCATGAGCAGTTCTTC.

The V call is TRBV5-1, the J call TRBJ2-6; possibly TRBD1 for D (6 bases). Trimming took off 3 bases at V and 0 bases at J, with 13 bases between the two ends. This CDR3 region has 17 residues. Germline lookup yields CDR1 SGHRS and CDR2 YFSETQ. The CDR3 bases are TGCGCCAGCAGCTCACTGACAGGCTTCTCTGGGGCCAACGTCCTGACTTTC. It yields the protein CASSSLTGFSGANVLTF. The variable domain in full, completed from reference TRBV5-1 and TRBJ2-6, reads KAGVTQTPRYLIKTRGQQVTLSCSPISGHRSVSWYQQTPGQGLQFLFEYFSETQRNKGNFPGRFSGRQFSNSRSEMNVSTLELGDSALYLCASSSLTGFSGANVLTFGAGSRLTVL.

This clone was picked up many times. The genes are TRBV7-9 and TRBJ1-2; D is perhaps TRBD1 (6 bases). V shed 2 bases and J shed 2 bases, with 15 bases lying between them. Germline values: CDR1 SEHNR, CDR2 FQNEAQ (reference sequence). CDR3 size: 16 residues. The CDR3 nucleotides are TGTGCCAGCAGCTTAACTACGGGACACCCCAACTATGGCTACACCTTC. Amino acids: CASSLTTGHPNYGYTF.

A remark on this clone: Its ends do not fully match the called genes, so a read error is possible. The chain has TRBV6-2 or TRBV6-3 and TRBJ1-1, with 9 bases lining up with TRBD1. The CDR3 sequence is 12 residues long. The germline gives CDR1 MNHEY, CDR2 SVGEGT. CDR3 residues: CASSYTGGPFLF. The DNA for the CDR3 is TGTGCCAGCAGTTACACAGGGGGCCCCTTCCTCTTT.

The chain joins TRBV10-3 to TRBJ2-7; 8 nucleotides line up with TRBD1. Unmatched junction bases numbered 10, after V lost 6 bases and J lost 3 bases. CDR1 and CDR2 (germline): ENHRY, SYGVKD. The CDR3 runs 15 residues. The DNA for the CDR3 is TGTGCCATCAGCCAGGGACAGGAGGTTGACTACGAGCAGTACTTC. As protein: CAISQGQEVDYEQYF.

The V gene is TRBV28, the J gene TRBJ2-5; D gene unclear. V dropped 5 bases and J dropped 0 bases, with 7 bases sitting between them. Per germline, CDR1 MDHEN and CDR2 SYDVKM. The CDR3 has 13 amino acids. CDR3 region: CASSRRDQETQYF. The CDR3 coding sequence is TGTGCCAGCAGTCGTCGGGACCAAGAGACCCAGTACTTC.

This chain links TRBV2 with TRBJ2-2; TRBD2 matches 11 bases. Germline CDR1 reads SNHLY; CDR2 reads FYNNEI. CDR3 length: 17 amino acids. V trimming: 6 bases; J trimming: 0 bases; junction bases outside the gene matches: 6. DNA of the CDR3: TGTGCCAGCAGGTTAGCGGGGGGGCCAGCGAACACCGGGGAGCTGTTTTTT. Translated, it gives CASRLAGGPANTGELFF.

The CDR3 sequence is CASSPSNLAGRETQYF. The DNA of the CDR3 is TGTGCCAGCTCACCGTCGAACTTAGCGGGGAGGGAGACCCAGTACTTC. V usage is TRBV18 and J usage is TRBJ2-5; 8 bases are a match to TRBD2. The CDR3 covers 16 residues. V trimming: 3 bases; J trimming: 5 bases; junction bases outside the gene matches: 11. The V gene's germline CDR1 is KGHSH and CDR2 LQKENI.

The chain combines TRBV9 with TRBJ2-3, with 9 bases that match TRBD2. V lost 3 bases to trimming and J lost 3 bases; unmatched junction nucleotides: 14. The V gene's germline CDR1 is SGDLS and CDR2 YYNGEE. The CDR3 runs 18 residues. The CDR3 DNA sequence: TGTGCCAGCAGCGCCAATCCCCGAGGCGGGGGGGAAACAGATACGCAGTATTTT. As protein: CASSANPRGGGETDTQYF.

This rearrangement joins TRBV5-4 to TRBJ2-2; TRBD1 is a possible D gene (5 bases). This CDR3 contains 18 residues. In germline, CDR1 is SGHNT, CDR2 YYREEE (reference sequence). V was shortened by 5 bases and J by 0 bases, with 20 bases between the two germline ends. The CDR3 region has the DNA TGTGCCAGCAGTCCTCCGGGCAGGGAAATATCGAACACCGGGGAGCTGTTTTTT. Its translation is CASSPPGREISNTGELFF. Variable domain in full (rest from reference TRBV5-4 and TRBJ2-2): ETGVTQSPTHLIKTRGQQVTLRCSSQSGHNTVSWYQQALGQGPQFIFQYYREEENGRGNFPPRFSGLQFPNYSSELNVNALELDDSALYLCASSPPGREISNTGELFFGEGSRLTVL.

This sequence joins TRBV11-2 and TRBJ1-2; maybe TRBD1 (6 bases). V was shortened by 5 bases and J by 11 bases, with 18 bases between the two germline ends. From germline, CDR1 is SGHAT and CDR2 FQNNGV. CDR3 length: 13 amino acids. CDR3 bases: TGTGCCAGCAGCCCAGGGACATTCGGGGCGTACACCTTC. As protein: CASSPGTFGAYTF.

This chain uses TRBV18 with TRBJ2-1, with 11 positions matching TRBD2. From germline, CDR1 is KGHSH and CDR2 LQKENI. There are 14 residues in the CDR3. V shed 4 bases and J 6 bases; nucleotides not matched to a gene: 2. CDR3 sequence (DNA): TGTGCCAGCTCACAAACTAGCGGGGGCAATGAGCAGTTCTTC. Amino acid sequence: CASSQTSGGNEQFF.

The chain joins TRBV19 to TRBJ1-2; a weak D match, TRBD1 (6 bases). Germline lookup yields CDR1 LNHDA and CDR2 SQIVND (reference sequence). This CDR3 is built from 12 residues. Trimming shortened V by 9 bases and J by 0 bases, and 8 bases separated the two germline ends. The chain's CDR3 is CASRTANYGYTF. The CDR3 coding sequence is TGTGCCAGCCGGACAGCTAACTATGGCTACACCTTC.

A few counts support this clone. Other DNA sequences from this sample encode an identical CDR3 as well. The V and J genes are TRBV27 and TRBJ2-3, with 13 positions matching TRBD2. The V segment lost 4 bases and the J segment 2 bases; nucleotides outside the gene matches: 3. CDR1 and CDR2 (germline): MNHEY, SMNVEV (reference sequence). This CDR3 region has 16 residues. Here the CDR3 reads CASSSLAGGFTDTQYF. The CDR3 DNA is TGTGCCAGCAGTTCACTAGCGGGGGGGTTCACAGATACGCAGTATTTT.

This clone was detected once. The chain links TRBV4-1 to TRBJ1-3, with D uncertain. This CDR3 has 14 residues. The germline gives CDR1 MGHRA, CDR2 YSYEKL. Trimming stripped 0 bases from V and 2 bases from J, with 5 bases between. CDR3 DNA: TGCGCCAGCAGCCAAGATCCCACTGGAAACACCATATATTTT. Its protein is CASSQDPTGNTIYF.

The gene calls are TRBV18 and TRBJ2-1, with 9 bases identical to TRBD1. CDR1 and CDR2 (germline): KGHSH, LQKENI. The ends lost 5 bases at V and 7 bases at J; junction bases unmatched: 3. The CDR3 sequence is 13 residues long. This CDR3 reads CASSGTGRNEQFF. CDR3 sequence (DNA): TGTGCCAGCTCAGGGACAGGGCGGAATGAGCAGTTCTTC.

V gene TRBV5-4 combines with J gene TRBJ2-3; 10 bases agree with TRBD2. Germline CDR1 reads SGHNT; CDR2 reads YYREEE (reference sequence). The CDR3 totals 15 residues. V lost 2 bases and J lost 3; bases outside the gene matches: 3. CDR3 nucleotides: TGTGCCAGCAGCTTCCCTAGCGGGGGAACAGATACGCAGTATTTT. Amino acid sequence: CASSFPSGGTDTQYF. The variable domain in full, completed from reference TRBV5-4 and TRBJ2-3, reads ETGVTQSPTHLIKTRGQQVTLRCSSQSGHNTVSWYQQALGQGPQFIFQYYREEENGRGNFPPRFSGLQFPNYSSELNVNALELDDSALYLCASSFPSGGTDTQYFGPGTRLTVL.

The chain couples TRBV5-3 to TRBJ2-1, with D tentatively TRBD2 (7 bases). TRBV5-3 is an open reading frame whose function is uncertain. The length of the CDR3 is 15 residues. Trimming shortened V by 4 bases and J by 6 bases, and 17 bases separated the two germline ends. The CDR3 region has the DNA TGTGCCAGAAGCGCCCCGGGGGGCAACGTCAATGAGCAGTTCTTC. The encoded protein is CARSAPGGNVNEQFF.

The V and J genes are TRBV9 and TRBJ1-3; D unresolved. Germline CDR1 reads SGDLS; CDR2 reads YYNGEE. CDR3 length: 12 residues. V was shortened by 1 base and J by 5 bases, with 4 bases between the two germline ends. As DNA, the CDR3 is TGTGCCAGCAGCGTATCCAGAAACACCATATATTTT. Protein product: CASSVSRNTIYF.

This clone was observed once. The gene calls are TRBV28 and TRBJ1-6, with no clear D. The V end was cut by 6 bases, the J end by 0 bases, with 12 bases between. In germline, CDR1 is MDHEN, CDR2 SYDVKM. This CDR3 is built from 16 residues. CDR3 residues: CASRTTDASYNSPLHF. The CDR3 DNA reads as TGTGCCAGCAGGACTACTGATGCCTCCTATAATTCACCCCTCCACTTT.

The chain joins TRBV12-5 to TRBJ1-5; D is possibly TRBD1 (6 bases). The CDR3 has 16 residues. CDR1 is LGHNT, CDR2 FRNRAP, per germline. V lost 5 bases and J lost 11, with 25 bases in between. This CDR3 reads CASGTYRDTPIGSQHF. The CDR3 DNA reads TGTGCTAGTGGTACCTACCGGGACACCCCTATCGGGTCCCAGCATTTT. The complete variable domain, with remaining parts taken from reference TRBV12-5 and TRBJ1-5, reads DARVTQTPRHKVTEMGQEVTMRCQPILGHNTVFWYRQTMMQGLELLAYFRNRAPLDDSGMPKDRFSAEMPDATLATLKIQPSEPRDSAVYFCASGTYRDTPIGSQHFGDGTRLSIL.

This chain joins TRBV27 and TRBJ1-6, with TRBD1 identical over 7 bases. The CDR3 is 14 residues long. Unmatched junction bases numbered 6, after V lost 7 bases and J lost 6 bases. The germline gives CDR1 MNHEY, CDR2 SMNVEV (reference sequence). CDR3 sequence: CASTTGQPNSPLHF. The CDR3 nucleotides are TGTGCCAGCACCACGGGACAGCCTAATTCACCCCTCCACTTT.

The sample holds many counts of this clone. The chain carries TRBV2 and TRBJ1-1, with D maybe TRBD1 (5 bases). Trimming shortened V by 4 bases and J by 1 base, and 10 bases separated the two germline ends. Germline V lookup: CDR1 SNHLY, CDR2 FYNNEI. CDR3 length: 14 amino acids. Here the CDR3 DNA reads TGTGCCAGCAGTGTCCTCAGGGAGAACACTGAAGCTTTCTTT. Residues: CASSVLRENTEAFF.